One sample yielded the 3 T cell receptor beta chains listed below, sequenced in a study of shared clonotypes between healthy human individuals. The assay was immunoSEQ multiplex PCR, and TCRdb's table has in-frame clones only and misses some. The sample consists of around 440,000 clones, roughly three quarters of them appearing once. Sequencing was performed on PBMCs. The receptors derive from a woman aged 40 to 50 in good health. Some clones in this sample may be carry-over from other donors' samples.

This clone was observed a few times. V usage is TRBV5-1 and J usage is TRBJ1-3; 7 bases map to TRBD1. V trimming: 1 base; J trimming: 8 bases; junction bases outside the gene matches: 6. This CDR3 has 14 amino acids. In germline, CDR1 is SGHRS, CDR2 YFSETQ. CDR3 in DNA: TGCGCCAGCAGCTTGACAGGGGCTTTAGACACCATATATTTT. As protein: CASSLTGALDTIYF.

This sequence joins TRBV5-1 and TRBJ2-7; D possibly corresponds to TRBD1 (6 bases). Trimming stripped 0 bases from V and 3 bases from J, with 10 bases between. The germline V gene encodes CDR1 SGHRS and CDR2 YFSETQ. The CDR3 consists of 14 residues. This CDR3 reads CASSLAGAIYEQYF. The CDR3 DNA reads TGCGCCAGCAGCTTGGCAGGGGCGATCTACGAGCAGTACTTC.

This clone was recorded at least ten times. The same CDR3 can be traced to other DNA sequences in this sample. This chain's CDR3 is CASSPRTGTEAFF. CDR3 DNA sequence: TGCGCCAGCAGCCCAAGGACAGGGACTGAAGCTTTCTTT. The rearrangement links TRBV5-1 to TRBJ1-1; 8 positions match TRBD1. Germline V gene sequence: CDR1 SGHRS, CDR2 YFSETQ. The CDR3 loop spans 13 amino acids. V lost 4 bases and J lost 5; bases outside the gene matches: 4.